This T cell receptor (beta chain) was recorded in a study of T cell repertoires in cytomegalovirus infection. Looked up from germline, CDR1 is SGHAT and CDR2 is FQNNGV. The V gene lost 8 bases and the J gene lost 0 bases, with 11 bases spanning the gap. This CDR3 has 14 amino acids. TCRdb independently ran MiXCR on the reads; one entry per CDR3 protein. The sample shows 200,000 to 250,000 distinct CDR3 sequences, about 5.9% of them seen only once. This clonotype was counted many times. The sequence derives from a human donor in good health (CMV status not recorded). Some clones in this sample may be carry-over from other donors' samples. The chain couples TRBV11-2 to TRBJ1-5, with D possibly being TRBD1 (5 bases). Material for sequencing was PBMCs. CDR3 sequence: CASGEQDSNQPQHF. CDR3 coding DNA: TGTGCCAGCGGAGAACAGGATAGCAATCAGCCCCAGCATTTT.